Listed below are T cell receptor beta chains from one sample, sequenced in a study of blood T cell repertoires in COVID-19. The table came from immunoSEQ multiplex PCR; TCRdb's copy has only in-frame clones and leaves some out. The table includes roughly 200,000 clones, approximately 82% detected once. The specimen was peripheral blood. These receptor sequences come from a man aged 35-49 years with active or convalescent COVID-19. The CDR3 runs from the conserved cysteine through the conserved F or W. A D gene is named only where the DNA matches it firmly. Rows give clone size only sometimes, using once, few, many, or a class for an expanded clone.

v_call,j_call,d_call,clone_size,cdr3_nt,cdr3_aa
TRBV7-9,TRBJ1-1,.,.,TGTGCCAGCAGAAGCCAGGGGAGTGAAGCTTTCTTT,CASRSQGSEAFF
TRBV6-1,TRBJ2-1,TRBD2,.,TGTGCCAGCAGTGAAACTAGCGCCGGCTCCTACAATGAGCAGTTCTTC,CASSETSAGSYNEQFF
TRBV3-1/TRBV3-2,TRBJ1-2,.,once,TGTGCCAGCAGCCAAGTAAACTATGGCTACACCTTC,CASSQVNYGYTF
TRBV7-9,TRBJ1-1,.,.,TGTGCCAGCAGCTTAAGGGGTGTCGACACTGAAGCTTTCTTT,CASSLRGVDTEAFF
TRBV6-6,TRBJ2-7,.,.,TGTGCCAGCAGTGCGAACTCCTACGAGCAGTACTTC,CASSANSYEQYF
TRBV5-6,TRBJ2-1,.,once,TGTGCCAGCAGTCTAGAAAGGGGCGGATCCTACAATGAGCAGTTCTTC,CASSLERGGSYNEQFF
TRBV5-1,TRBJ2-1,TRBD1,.,TGCGCCAGCAGCTTTGGGACAGGCAATGAGCAGTTCTTC,CASSFGTGNEQFF
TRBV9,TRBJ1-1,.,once,TGTGCCAGCAGCCCCGGTCCGCGGACTGACGAAGCTTTCTTT,CASSPGPRTDEAFF
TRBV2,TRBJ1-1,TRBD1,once,TGTGCCAGCAGTGGACCGGACAGGGGTTTCACTGAAGCTTTCTTT,CASSGPDRGFTEAFF
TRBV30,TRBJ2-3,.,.,TGTGCCTGGAGTCAGGGGAAAGCGGCAGATACGCAGTATTTT,CAWSQGKAADTQYF
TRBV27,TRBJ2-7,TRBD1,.,TGTGCCAGCAGGAAGAAGCCGGGACAGGGGACCTACGAGCAGTACTTC,CASRKKPGQGTYEQYF
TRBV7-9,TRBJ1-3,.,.,TGTGCCAGCAGCTCCTTCAGGGCCAAGACTCCGGCTGGAAACACCATATATTTT,CASSSFRAKTPAGNTIYF
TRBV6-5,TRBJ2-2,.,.,TGTGCCAGCAGGGTAACACCCAACACCGGGGAGCTGTTTTTT,CASRVTPNTGELFF
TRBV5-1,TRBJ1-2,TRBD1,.,TGCGCCAGCCGGGACTTGACAGGGCCAAACTATGGCTACACCTTC,CASRDLTGPNYGYTF
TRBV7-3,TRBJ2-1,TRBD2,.,TGTGCCAGCAGCTCCCTAGCGGGGTGGAATGAGCAGTTCTTC,CASSSLAGWNEQFF
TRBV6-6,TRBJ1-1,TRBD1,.,TGTGCCAGCAGGGGGGACAGGGAGAACACTGAAGCTTTCTTT,CASRGDRENTEAFF
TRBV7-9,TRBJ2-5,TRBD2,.,TGTGCCAGCAGTTTGGGGGCGGGAGGGCAAGAGACCCAGTACTTC,CASSLGAGGQETQYF
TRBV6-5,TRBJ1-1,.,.,TGTGCCACGACAAAGAACACTGAAGCTTTCTTT,CATTKNTEAFF
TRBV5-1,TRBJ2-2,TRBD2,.,TGCGCCAGCAGCCCCCCCGGACTAGCGGGGGGGGAGCTGTTTTTT,CASSPPGLAGGELFF
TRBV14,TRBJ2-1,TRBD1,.,TGTGCCAGCAGCCAAGATTCGTGGGACAGGACCTACAATGAGCAGTTCTTC,CASSQDSWDRTYNEQFF
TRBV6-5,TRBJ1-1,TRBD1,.,TGTGCCAGCAGTTACCTTAGGACAGGTGGCACTGAAGCTTTCTTT,CASSYLRTGGTEAFF
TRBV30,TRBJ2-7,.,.,TGTGCCTGGAGTGTGCGGGCCTACGAGCAGTACTTC,CAWSVRAYEQYF
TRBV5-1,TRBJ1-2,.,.,TGCGCCAGCAGCTATGGGACAAGGAGCGATGGCTACACCTTC,CASSYGTRSDGYTF
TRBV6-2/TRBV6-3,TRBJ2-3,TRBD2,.,TGTGCCAGCAGCAGACGAAATACGGGACTAGGATCAGATACGCAGTATTTT,CASSRRNTGLGSDTQYF
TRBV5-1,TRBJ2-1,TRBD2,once,TGCGCCAGCAGCTTTCGGACTAGCGGGGCCTACAATGAGCAGTTCTTC,CASSFRTSGAYNEQFF
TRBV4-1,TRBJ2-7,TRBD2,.,TGCGCCAGCAGCCCGGCACTAGCGTACGAGCAGTACTTC,CASSPALAYEQYF
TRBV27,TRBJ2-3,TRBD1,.,TGTGCCAGCAGGGGAACAGGGGGTACGCAGTATTTT,CASRGTGGTQYF
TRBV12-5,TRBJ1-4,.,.,TGTGCTAGTGGTTTGGGCAGGGATGGCGAAAAACTGTTTTTT,CASGLGRDGEKLFF
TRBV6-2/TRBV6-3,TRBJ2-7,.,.,TGTGCCAGCAGTAAACGGGACATCGCCTACGAGCAGTACTTC,CASSKRDIAYEQYF
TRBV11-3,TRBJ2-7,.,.,TGTGCCAGCAGCTTACAGGGCTACGAGCAGTACTTC,CASSLQGYEQYF
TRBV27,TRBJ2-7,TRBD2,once,TGTGCCAGCAGTTTGCGACTAGCGGGGATCTACGAGCAGTACTTC,CASSLRLAGIYEQYF
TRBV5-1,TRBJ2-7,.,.,TGCGCCAGCAGCCAAGGACAGACGAGCTCCTACGAGCAGTACTTC,CASSQGQTSSYEQYF
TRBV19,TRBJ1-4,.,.,TGTGCCAGTACTGGGAGCCTTGCAACTAATGAAAAACTGTTTTTT,CASTGSLATNEKLFF
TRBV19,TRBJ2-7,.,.,TGTGCCAGTAGTCCCTGGGGGGGGGCTTCCTACGAGCAGTACTTC,CASSPWGGASYEQYF
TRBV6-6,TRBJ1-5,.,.,TGTGCCAGCAGTTACGCAGAAAGGGGTCAGCCCCAGCATTTT,CASSYAERGQPQHF
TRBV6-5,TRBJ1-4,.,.,TGTGCCAGCAGTTACCACCGGGACAATAATGAAAAACTGTTTTTT,CASSYHRDNNEKLFF
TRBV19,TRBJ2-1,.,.,TGTGCCAGTAGTATAGGGTCCTACTACAATGAGCAGTTCTTC,CASSIGSYYNEQFF
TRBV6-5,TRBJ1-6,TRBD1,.,TGTGCCAGCAGCCTACAGGGGGCTAATTCACCCCTCCACTTT,CASSLQGANSPLHF
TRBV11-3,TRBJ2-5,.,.,TGTGCCAGCAGCTTAGACCCGCAGGTCCGACCGTATCCAGAGACCCAGTACTTC,CASSLDPQVRPYPETQYF
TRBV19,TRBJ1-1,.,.,TGTGCCAGTAGTACCCACAGGAAGAACACTGAAGCTTTCTTT,CASSTHRKNTEAFF
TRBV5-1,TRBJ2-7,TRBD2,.,TGCGCCAGCAGCTTGGCAAGCGGGAGGGCTAGAGAGCAGTACTTC,CASSLASGRAREQYF